Listed below are T cell receptor beta chains from one sample, sequenced in a study of identifying expanded T cells in peripheral blood. The repertoire was sequenced with immunoSEQ multiplex PCR; TCRdb's copy has only in-frame clones and lacks some. The sample lists 90,000 or so clones, around 90% occurring once. The sequencing sample was made of blood. Source of these receptors: a person aged 18 to 69 in good health. Each CDR3 is given with its conserved first and last residue. The D gene is left open where the match is weak. Size is stated for part of the rows, as once, few or many counts, or as a class when the clone is expanded.

TRBV27,TRBJ1-2,once,.,TGTGCCAGCAGTTTAAGACACCTAGAGGGCTACACCTTC,CASSLRHLEGYTF
TRBV6-5,TRBJ1-3,.,.,TGTGCCAGTAGGACAGCCTCTGGAAACACCATATATTTT,CASRTASGNTIYF
TRBV20-1,TRBJ1-1,.,.,TGCAGTGCTAGGACACAGGGTGAAGCTTTCTTT,CSARTQGEAFF
TRBV4-2,TRBJ2-1,.,.,TGTGCCAGCAGCCAAGGCTCCTACAATGAGCAGTTCTTC,CASSQGSYNEQFF
TRBV19,TRBJ2-5,.,TRBD1,TGTGCCAGTAGTATCCAACAGGGGAACCAGTACTTC,CASSIQQGNQYF
TRBV7-9,TRBJ2-1,.,.,TGTGCCAGCAGCCCCCCTGGTAATGAGCAGTTCTTC,CASSPPGNEQFF
TRBV9,TRBJ2-2,.,.,TGTGCCAGCAGCGTAGCTAGTTCGGCAGTAACCGGGGAGCTGTTTTTT,CASSVASSAVTGELFF
TRBV28,TRBJ1-1,.,.,TGTGCCAGCATGACCTACACTGAAGCTTTCTTT,CASMTYTEAFF
TRBV7-9,TRBJ1-3,.,.,TGTGCCAGCAGCTTGAGCGGGGGCCCCTCTGGAAACACCATATATTTT,CASSLSGGPSGNTIYF
TRBV9,TRBJ2-2,.,TRBD2,TGTGCCAGCAGCGTGACTAGCGGGGTTGGTACCGGGGAGCTGTTTTTT,CASSVTSGVGTGELFF
TRBV6-5,TRBJ1-1,once,TRBD1,TGTGCCAGCAGCAGAACACTGACAGGGGACACTGAAGCTTTCTTT,CASSRTLTGDTEAFF
TRBV6-6,TRBJ1-3,.,.,TGTGCCAGCACTCAAAGTGACCGCCCCAAAATATATTTT,CASTQSDRPKIYF
TRBV5-1,TRBJ2-3,.,.,TGCGCCAGCAGCCTGGGGGGGACAGAGGCAGATACGCAGTATTTT,CASSLGGTEADTQYF
TRBV18,TRBJ2-5,.,.,TGTGCCAGCTCACCGGGCAGGGCCCAAGAGACCCAGTACTTC,CASSPGRAQETQYF
TRBV4-2,TRBJ2-5,.,.,TGTGCCAGCAGCCAAGCTCTGGGGAAAGAAGAGACCCAGTACTTC,CASSQALGKEETQYF
TRBV6-5,TRBJ1-6,few,.,TGTGCCAGCAGTCAAGCCGGGGGGTCACCCCTCCACTTT,CASSQAGGSPLHF
TRBV4-3,TRBJ2-7,.,TRBD2,TGCGCCAGCAGCCAAGATCGGGCCGGGACTAGCTTCTACGAGCAGTACTTC,CASSQDRAGTSFYEQYF
TRBV27,TRBJ1-2,.,.,TGTGCCAGCAGTTTAAACAGGCTGGGGGTCTCCTATGGCTACACCTTC,CASSLNRLGVSYGYTF
TRBV4-1,TRBJ1-2,.,.,TGCGCCAGCAGCCACTCCCGGGACGGCTATGGCTACACCTTC,CASSHSRDGYGYTF
TRBV19,TRBJ1-5,.,TRBD1,TGTGCCAGTAGTATACCATATAGGGACAGGGGGGAGCCCCAGCATTTT,CASSIPYRDRGEPQHF